This entry is about one T cell receptor (beta chain). Antigen unknown. These data come from a study of T cells after yellow fever vaccination. Whole-study context: Those fractions that held only low numbers of cells were prepared using the SMART-Seq v4 Ultra Low Input RNA kit.

MiXCR, applied by TCRdb to the 5' RACE reads, yields one record per CDR3 protein. The sample shows hundreds of thousands of distinct CDR3 sequences, about 12% of them seen only once. Findings and limits, study-wide: High-abundance clonotypes from the bulk population could contaminate FACS-sorted repertoires.

The ends lost 7 bases at V and 5 bases at J; junction bases unmatched: 9. Germline V gene lookup returns CDR1 KGHDR and CDR2 SFDVKD. This CDR3 has 15 amino acids. The chain employs TRBV24-1 and TRBJ2-3; 9 positions match TRBD1. This receptor was identified in a man aged 25-40 years who received the YFV17D yellow fever vaccine. Specimen: PBMCs, collected on the day of the yellow fever booster vaccination. The CDR3 DNA follows: TGTGCCACCAGAGCCGGGACAGGGATCCTAGATACGCAGTATTTT. Translation gives CATRAGTGILDTQYF.